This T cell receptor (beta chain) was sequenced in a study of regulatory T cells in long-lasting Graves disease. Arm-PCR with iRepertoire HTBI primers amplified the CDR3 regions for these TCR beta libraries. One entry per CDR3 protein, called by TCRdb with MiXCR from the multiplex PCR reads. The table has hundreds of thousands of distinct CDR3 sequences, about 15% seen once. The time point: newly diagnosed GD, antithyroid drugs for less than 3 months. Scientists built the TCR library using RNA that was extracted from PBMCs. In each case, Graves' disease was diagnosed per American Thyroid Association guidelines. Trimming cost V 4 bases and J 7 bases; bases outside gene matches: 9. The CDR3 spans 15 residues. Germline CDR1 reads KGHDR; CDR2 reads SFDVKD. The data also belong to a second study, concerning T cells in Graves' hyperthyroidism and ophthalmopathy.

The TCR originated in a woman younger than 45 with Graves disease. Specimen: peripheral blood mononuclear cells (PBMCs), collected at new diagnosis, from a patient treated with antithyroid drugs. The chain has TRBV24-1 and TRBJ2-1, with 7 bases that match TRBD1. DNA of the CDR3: TGTGCCACCAGTGAGTCGGACAGGTACGATAATGAGCAGTTCTTC. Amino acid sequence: CATSESDRYDNEQFF.